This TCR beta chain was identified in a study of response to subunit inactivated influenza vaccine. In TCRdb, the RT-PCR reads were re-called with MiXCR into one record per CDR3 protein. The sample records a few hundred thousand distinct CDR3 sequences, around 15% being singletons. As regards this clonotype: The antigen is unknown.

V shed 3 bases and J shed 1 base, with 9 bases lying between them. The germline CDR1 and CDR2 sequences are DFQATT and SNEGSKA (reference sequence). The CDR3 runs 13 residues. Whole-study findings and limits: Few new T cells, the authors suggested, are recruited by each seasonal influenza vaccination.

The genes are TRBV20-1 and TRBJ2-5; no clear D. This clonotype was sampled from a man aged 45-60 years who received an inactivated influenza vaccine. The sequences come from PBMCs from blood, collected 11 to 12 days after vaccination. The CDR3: CSARPAGQETQYF. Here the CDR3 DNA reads TGCAGTGCTAGGCCGGCAGGCCAAGAGACCCAGTACTTC.